This TCR beta chain appears in the sequencing data of a study of PD-L1 blockade in urothelial cancer. As for time point: pretreatment peripheral blood. Assay: immunoSEQ multiplex PCR; the TCRdb copy retains only in-frame clones and omits some. Of 45,000 to 55,000 clones listed, around 74% are singletons. Germline CDR1 and CDR2: SGHAT and FQNNGV. The CDR3 has 16 amino acids. V lost 4 bases and J lost 0, with 14 bases in between. The TCR was taken from a man in his 70s with urothelial cancer. The chain links TRBV11-2 to TRBJ2-3; perhaps TRBD1 as D (5 bases). Material: PBMCs, obtained around atezolizumab (anti-PD-L1) treatment. The CDR3 DNA is TGTGCCAGCAGCTCCCATTTGACAGCCAGCACAGATACGCAGTATTTT. This translates into CASSSHLTASTDTQYF.